This T cell receptor (beta chain) was recorded in a study of blood T cell repertoires in COVID-19 (dated by TCRdb to about 2020). About the study as a whole: Samples from collaborators originated in the United States, Italy and Spain and spanned both the acute and convalescent phases of COVID-19. The repertoires were released in a freely available public database intended as a resource for research on the immune response to SARS-CoV-2. A de-identified subject ID, COVID-19 status, age in years and sex were almost always included in the sample metadata. The prospective study material was composed of cDNA or gDNA derived from T cells, B-cell-depleted T cells, or PBMCs. Where available, HLA class I and class II types were taken from metadata supplied by the sample provider and were not determined by assay-based typing. Samples were obtained from the ongoing ImmuneRACE study (first 160 participants) and from some 1,200 subjects provided by 6 global collaborators. Deeply sampled blood TCRbeta repertoires from subjects exposed to, actively infected with, or recovered from COVID-19 were included in the dataset. Findings and caveats that apply to the study as a whole: The quantity of clinical and demographic metadata differed by source and by participant and was supplied without curation.

TCRbeta CDR3 regions were amplified from genomic DNA by means of the immunoSEQ Assay, a bias-controlled multiplex PCR. As for how the authors treated the data: Nucleated cell counts per sample were estimated from amplification of reference gene primers within the assay. To quantify the absolute abundance of each unique TCRbeta CDR3 rearrangement, sequence reads were collapsed and filtered. For each sample, productive Simpson clonality was calculated as the square root of Simpson's diversity index across productive rearrangements. Not all clones reach the TCRdb copy of this immuneACCESS table, which keeps in-frame sequences only. Checked studies attribute under half of the gap to unresolved V genes and leave the rest unexplained. V and J calls and clone size come straight from that table; D and trimming were deduced from the DNA. The sample table shows around 85,000 clones, and roughly 87% are seen once. The ten biggest clones cover about 5.3% of the sample.

Reading from cysteine to phenylalanine, the CDR3 counts 17 amino acids. Kept here is only the CDR3 DNA, which spans 51 bases and is read in frame from base 1. The V end loses 0 bases and the J end loses 7 bases, and a stretch of 18 bases separates them. The germline V gene yields SGHDN for CDR1 and FVKESK for CDR2. This clone was recorded once. The antigen it binds to is not known. No much larger clone exists at a distance of one base, and base qualities are not known. Collaborating institutions collected whole blood in K2EDTA tubes following their own protocols. Collaborator samples were shipped for TCRbeta analysis as frozen whole blood, isolated PBMCs, or DNA extracted from either sample type.

The sequencing input was peripheral blood. The chain uses TRBV14 and TRBJ2-2; the D gene lacks a confident call. This TCR was sampled from a man aged 60-69 years with acute or convalescent COVID-19. At the DNA level, the sequence is TGTGCCAGCAGCCAAGATACTTTAGCCTCACAATACGGGGAGCTGTTTTTT. The encoded protein is CASSQDTLASQYGELFF.